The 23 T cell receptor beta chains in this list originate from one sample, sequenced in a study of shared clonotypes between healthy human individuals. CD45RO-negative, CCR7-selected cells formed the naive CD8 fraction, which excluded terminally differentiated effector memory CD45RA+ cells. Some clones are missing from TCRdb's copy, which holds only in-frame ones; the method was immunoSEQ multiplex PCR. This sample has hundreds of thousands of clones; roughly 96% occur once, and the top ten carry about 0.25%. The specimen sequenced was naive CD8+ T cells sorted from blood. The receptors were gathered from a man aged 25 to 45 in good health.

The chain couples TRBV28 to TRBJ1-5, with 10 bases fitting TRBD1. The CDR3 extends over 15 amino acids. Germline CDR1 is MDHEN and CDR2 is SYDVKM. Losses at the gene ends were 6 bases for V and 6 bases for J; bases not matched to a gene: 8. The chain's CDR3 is CASREGQGTGQPQHF. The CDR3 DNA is TGTGCCAGCAGAGAGGGACAGGGGACGGGTCAGCCCCAGCATTTT.

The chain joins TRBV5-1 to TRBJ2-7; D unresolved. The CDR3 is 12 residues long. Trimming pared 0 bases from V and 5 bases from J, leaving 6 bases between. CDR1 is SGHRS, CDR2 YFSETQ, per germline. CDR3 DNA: TGCGCCAGCAGCTTGGGGCCGGACGAGCAGTACTTC. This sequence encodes CASSLGPDEQYF.

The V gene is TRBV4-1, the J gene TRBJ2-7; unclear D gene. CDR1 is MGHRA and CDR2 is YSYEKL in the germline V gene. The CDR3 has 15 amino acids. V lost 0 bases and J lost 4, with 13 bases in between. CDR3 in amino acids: CASSQDQAMRYEQYF. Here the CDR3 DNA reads TGCGCCAGCAGCCAAGATCAGGCGATGAGGTACGAGCAGTACTTC.

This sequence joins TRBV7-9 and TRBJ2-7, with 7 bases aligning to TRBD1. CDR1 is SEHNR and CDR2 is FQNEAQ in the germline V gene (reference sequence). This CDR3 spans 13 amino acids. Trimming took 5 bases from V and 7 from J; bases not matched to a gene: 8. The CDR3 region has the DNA TGTGCCAGCAGCCATGACAGGGTCGGGGAGCAGTACTTC. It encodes CASSHDRVGEQYF. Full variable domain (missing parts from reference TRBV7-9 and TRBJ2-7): DTGVSQNPRHKITKRGQNVTFRCDPISEHNRLYWYRQTLGQGPEFLTYFQNEAQLEKSRLLSDRFSAERPKGSFSTLEIQRTEQGDSAMYLCASSHDRVGEQYFGPGTRLTVT.

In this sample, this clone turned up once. The DNA for the CDR3 is TGCGCCAGCAGCTTGGAACCTTCGACAGGTGGGACTGAAGCTTTCTTT. Translated, it gives CASSLEPSTGGTEAFF. The chain links TRBV5-1 to TRBJ1-1, with D possibly TRBD1 on 6 matching bases. The ends were cut back, 0 bases at V and 5 bases at J, with 17 bases in the middle. The CDR3 consists of 16 residues. The germline CDR1 and CDR2 sequences are SGHRS and YFSETQ.

The CDR3 DNA reads as TGTGCCAGCAGTGTTGTAGCGGGGGAATGCCCCTACGAGCAGTACTTC. It specifies CASSVVAGECPYEQYF. The chain joins TRBV6-4 to TRBJ2-7; 9 bases are shared with TRBD2. Germline V CDR1 and CDR2: MRHNA, SNTAGT. V trimming: 4 bases; J trimming: 2 bases; junction bases outside the gene matches: 9. The CDR3 is 16 amino acids.

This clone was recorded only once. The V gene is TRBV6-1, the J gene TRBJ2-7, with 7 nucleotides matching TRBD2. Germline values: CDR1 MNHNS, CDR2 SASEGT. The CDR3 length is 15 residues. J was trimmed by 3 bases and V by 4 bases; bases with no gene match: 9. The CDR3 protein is CASSVRAGLVYEQYF. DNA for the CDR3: TGTGCCAGCAGTGTGAGGGCAGGACTAGTCTACGAGCAGTACTTC.

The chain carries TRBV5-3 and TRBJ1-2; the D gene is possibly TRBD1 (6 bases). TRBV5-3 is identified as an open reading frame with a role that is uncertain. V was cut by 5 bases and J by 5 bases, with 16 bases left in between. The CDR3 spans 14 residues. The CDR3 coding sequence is TGTGCCAGAAGACTTCGCAGGGGTAGGTATGGCTACACCTTC. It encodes CARRLRRGRYGYTF.

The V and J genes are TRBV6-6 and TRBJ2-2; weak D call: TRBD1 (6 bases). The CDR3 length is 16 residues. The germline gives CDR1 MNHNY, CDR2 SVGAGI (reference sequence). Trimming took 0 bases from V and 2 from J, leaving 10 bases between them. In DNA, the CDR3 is TGTGCCAGCAGTTACTCGACAGGAAAAAACACCGGGGAGCTGTTTTTT. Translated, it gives CASSYSTGKNTGELFF.

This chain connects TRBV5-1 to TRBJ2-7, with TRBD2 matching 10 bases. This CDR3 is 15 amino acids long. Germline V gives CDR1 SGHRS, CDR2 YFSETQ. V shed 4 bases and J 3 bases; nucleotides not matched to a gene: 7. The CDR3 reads CASSLTSGLFYEQYF. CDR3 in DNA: TGCGCCAGCAGCCTGACTAGCGGGCTGTTCTACGAGCAGTACTTC. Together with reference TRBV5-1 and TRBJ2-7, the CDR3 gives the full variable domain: KAGVTQTPRYLIKTRGQQVTLSCSPISGHRSVSWYQQTPGQGLQFLFEYFSETQRNKGNFPGRFSGRQFSNSRSEMNVSTLELGDSALYLCASSLTSGLFYEQYFGPGTRLTVT.

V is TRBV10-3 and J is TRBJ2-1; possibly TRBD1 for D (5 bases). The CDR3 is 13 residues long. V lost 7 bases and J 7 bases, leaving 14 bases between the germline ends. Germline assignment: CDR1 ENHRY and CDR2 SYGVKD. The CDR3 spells CAITRQGTNEQFF. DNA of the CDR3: TGTGCCATCACCCGGCAGGGTACGAATGAGCAGTTCTTC.

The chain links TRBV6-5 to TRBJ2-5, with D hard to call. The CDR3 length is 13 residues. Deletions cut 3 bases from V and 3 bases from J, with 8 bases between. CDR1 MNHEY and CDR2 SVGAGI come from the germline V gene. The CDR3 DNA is TGTGCCAGCAGTTATAACCCAGAAGAGACCCAGTACTTC. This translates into CASSYNPEETQYF.

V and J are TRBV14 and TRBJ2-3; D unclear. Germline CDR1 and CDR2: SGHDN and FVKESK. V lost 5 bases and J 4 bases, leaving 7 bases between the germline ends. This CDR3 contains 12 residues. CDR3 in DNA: TGTGCCAGCAGCTATATCCCAGATACGCAGTATTTT. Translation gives CASSYIPDTQYF.

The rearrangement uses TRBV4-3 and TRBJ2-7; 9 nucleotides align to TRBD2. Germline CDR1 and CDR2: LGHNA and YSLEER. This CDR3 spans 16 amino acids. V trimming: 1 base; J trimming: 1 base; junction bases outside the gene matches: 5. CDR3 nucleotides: TGCGCCAGCAGCCAAGGTGCCCTAGCGGGGTCCTACGAGCAGTACTTC. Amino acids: CASSQGALAGSYEQYF.

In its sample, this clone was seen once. DNA of the CDR3: TGTGCCAGCAGCTCCACCCGGAAGCTGAACACCGGGGAGCTGTTTTTT. Its translation: CASSSTRKLNTGELFF. This sequence joins TRBV7-9 and TRBJ2-2; the D is unclear. V was clipped by 4 bases and J by 1 base, with 13 bases between them. Germline loops: CDR1 SEHNR, CDR2 FQNEAQ (reference sequence). This CDR3 has 16 amino acids.

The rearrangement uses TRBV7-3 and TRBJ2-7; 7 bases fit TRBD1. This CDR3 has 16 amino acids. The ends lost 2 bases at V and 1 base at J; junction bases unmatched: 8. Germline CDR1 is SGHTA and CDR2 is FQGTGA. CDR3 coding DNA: TGTGCCAGCAGCTTATACGGGACAGCAAATTCCTACGAGCAGTACTTC. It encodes CASSLYGTANSYEQYF.

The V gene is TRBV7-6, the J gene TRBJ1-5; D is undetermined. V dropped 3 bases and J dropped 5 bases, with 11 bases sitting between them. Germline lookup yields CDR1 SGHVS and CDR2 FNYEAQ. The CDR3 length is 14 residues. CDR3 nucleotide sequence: TGTGCCAGCAGCTTGGGAGAATCCTATCAGCCCCAGCATTTT. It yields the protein CASSLGESYQPQHF.

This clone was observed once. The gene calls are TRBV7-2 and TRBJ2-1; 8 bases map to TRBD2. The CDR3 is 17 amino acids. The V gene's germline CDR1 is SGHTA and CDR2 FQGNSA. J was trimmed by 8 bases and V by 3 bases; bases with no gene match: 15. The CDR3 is CASSFRAGAIGGDEQFF. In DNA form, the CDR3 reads TGTGCCAGCAGCTTCAGAGCGGGAGCAATAGGCGGCGATGAGCAGTTCTTC. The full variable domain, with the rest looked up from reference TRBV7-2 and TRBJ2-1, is GAGVSQSPSNKVTEKGKDVELRCDPISGHTALYWYRQSLGQGLEFLIYFQGNSAPDKSGLPSDRFSAERTGGSVSTLTIQRTQQEDSAVYLCASSFRAGAIGGDEQFFGPGTRLTVL.

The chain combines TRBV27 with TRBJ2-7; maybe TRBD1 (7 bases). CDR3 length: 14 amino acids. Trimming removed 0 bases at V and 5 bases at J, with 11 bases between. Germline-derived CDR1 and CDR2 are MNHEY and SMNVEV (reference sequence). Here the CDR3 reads CASSLSEGANEQYF. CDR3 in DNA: TGTGCCAGCAGTTTATCGGAGGGGGCCAACGAGCAGTACTTC.

The CDR3 reads CASSFTDGVNEQFF. The CDR3 coding sequence is TGTGCCAGCAGTTTCACGGACGGGGTCAATGAGCAGTTCTTC. V and J are TRBV27 and TRBJ2-1; D might be TRBD2 (5 bases). The CDR3 totals 14 residues. Trimming cost V 3 bases and J 6 bases, with 12 bases left between them. Germline CDR1 and CDR2: MNHEY and SMNVEV (reference sequence).

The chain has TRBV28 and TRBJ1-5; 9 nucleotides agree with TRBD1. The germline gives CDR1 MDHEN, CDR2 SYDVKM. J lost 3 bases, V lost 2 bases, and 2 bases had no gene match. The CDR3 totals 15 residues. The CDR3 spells CASSLGQGYNQPQHF. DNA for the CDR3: TGTGCCAGCAGTTTAGGACAGGGGTACAATCAGCCCCAGCATTTT.

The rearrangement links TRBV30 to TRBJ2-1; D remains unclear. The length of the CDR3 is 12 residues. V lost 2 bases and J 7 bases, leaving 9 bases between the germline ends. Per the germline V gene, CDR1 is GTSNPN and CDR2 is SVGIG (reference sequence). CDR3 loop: CAWSLSLNEQFF. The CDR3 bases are TGTGCCTGGAGTCTGAGCTTGAATGAGCAGTTCTTC.

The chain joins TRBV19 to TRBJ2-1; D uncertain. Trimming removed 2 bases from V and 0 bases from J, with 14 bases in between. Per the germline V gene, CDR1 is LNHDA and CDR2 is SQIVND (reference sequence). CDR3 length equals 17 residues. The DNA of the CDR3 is TGTGCCAGTAGTATATCTTTAACCCGGAGCTCCTACAATGAGCAGTTCTTC. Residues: CASSISLTRSSYNEQFF.